This is a list of T cell receptor beta chains from one sample in a study of response to subunit inactivated influenza vaccine. MiXCR, applied by TCRdb to the RT-PCR reads, yields one record per CDR3 protein. The sample consists of 500,000 to 550,000 distinct CDR3 sequences, approximately 7.8% of them appearing once. This sample comprised PBMCs from blood, obtained 23 to 25 months after vaccination. The source is a man between 50 and 69 years old who received an inactivated influenza vaccine. Each CDR3 is given with its conserved first and last residue. D genes are given only for firm matches. Clone sizes are given selectively: once, few, many, or a class where the clone is expanded.

d_gene: -; v_gene: TRBV12-3/TRBV12-4; j_gene: TRBJ2-3; abundance: many; CDR3aa: CASSSYNTDTQYF
d_gene: TRBD2; v_gene: TRBV5-1; j_gene: TRBJ2-1; abundance: many; CDR3aa: CASSLGGGDYNEQFF
d_gene: -; v_gene: TRBV20-1; j_gene: TRBJ2-1; abundance: few; CDR3aa: CSAAPGGSYNEQFF
d_gene: -; v_gene: TRBV18; j_gene: TRBJ2-2; abundance: -; CDR3aa: CASSPPTSNTGELFF
d_gene: -; v_gene: TRBV5-1; j_gene: TRBJ1-1; abundance: -; CDR3aa: CASRLRAANTEAFF
d_gene: TRBD2; v_gene: TRBV7-3; j_gene: TRBJ2-1; abundance: -; CDR3aa: CASSLRGWREASGGSYNEQFF
d_gene: TRBD1; v_gene: TRBV7-2; j_gene: TRBJ2-7; abundance: few; CDR3aa: CASSLMGQSYEQYF
d_gene: TRBD2; v_gene: TRBV6-5; j_gene: TRBJ2-3; abundance: few; CDR3aa: CASSYMRVAGGSSTDTQYF
d_gene: -; v_gene: TRBV5-1; j_gene: TRBJ2-7; abundance: few; CDR3aa: CASSLARYYEQYF
d_gene: TRBD1; v_gene: TRBV12-3/TRBV12-4; j_gene: TRBJ2-5; abundance: few; CDR3aa: CASSLEDREETQYF
d_gene: TRBD2; v_gene: TRBV19; j_gene: TRBJ2-5; abundance: -; CDR3aa: CASSAGLAGKETQYF
d_gene: -; v_gene: TRBV7-8; j_gene: TRBJ2-2; abundance: few; CDR3aa: CASSLANPRGNTGELFF
d_gene: -; v_gene: TRBV7-6; j_gene: TRBJ2-2; abundance: -; CDR3aa: CASSLGAGWSGELFF
d_gene: -; v_gene: TRBV20-1; j_gene: TRBJ1-6; abundance: -; CDR3aa: CSASGEIYNSPLHF
d_gene: -; v_gene: TRBV20-1; j_gene: TRBJ2-7; abundance: -; CDR3aa: CSAPGGPGPGGQQYF
d_gene: TRBD1; v_gene: TRBV29-1; j_gene: TRBJ1-4; abundance: few; CDR3aa: CSGGTGREKLFF
d_gene: -; v_gene: TRBV4-3; j_gene: TRBJ2-5; abundance: -; CDR3aa: CASSQGLGQGGDETQYF
d_gene: -; v_gene: TRBV20-1; j_gene: TRBJ2-1; abundance: -; CDR3aa: CSASTFLGGYNEQFF
d_gene: -; v_gene: TRBV5-1; j_gene: TRBJ2-3; abundance: few; CDR3aa: CASSLDYSDTQYF
d_gene: -; v_gene: TRBV12-3/TRBV12-4; j_gene: TRBJ2-2; abundance: many; CDR3aa: CASSWESGGELFF
d_gene: -; v_gene: TRBV28; j_gene: TRBJ2-1; abundance: -; CDR3aa: CASTRGLGYNEQFF
d_gene: -; v_gene: TRBV20-1; j_gene: TRBJ2-3; abundance: many; CDR3aa: CSAEVPSTDTQYF
d_gene: -; v_gene: TRBV4-1; j_gene: TRBJ2-3; abundance: few; CDR3aa: CASSQDSGTGTDTQYF
d_gene: -; v_gene: TRBV12-3/TRBV12-4; j_gene: TRBJ2-7; abundance: many; CDR3aa: CASSFRRAYEQYF
d_gene: TRBD2; v_gene: TRBV12-3/TRBV12-4; j_gene: TRBJ2-1; abundance: many; CDR3aa: CASSLVLAGRDEQFF
d_gene: TRBD1; v_gene: TRBV5-5; j_gene: TRBJ2-1; abundance: few; CDR3aa: CASSLAQGAYNEQFF
d_gene: TRBD2; v_gene: TRBV7-2; j_gene: TRBJ2-5; abundance: -; CDR3aa: CASSLYSGGYEETQYF
d_gene: -; v_gene: TRBV5-5; j_gene: TRBJ1-2; abundance: many; CDR3aa: CASSLNAGLNYGYTF
d_gene: -; v_gene: TRBV19; j_gene: TRBJ2-1; abundance: -; CDR3aa: CASSIWLGEPHNEQFF